This T cell receptor (beta chain) comes out of a study of CD8 T cells in ankylosing spondylitis. General study points: A motif of 8 or 9 highly homologous TCR beta variants was seen as apparently characteristic of ankylosing spondylitis blood. A CD8+ phenotype characterized the disease-linked clones, which were relatively rare in peripheral blood.

The CDR3 contains 16 residues. Germline lookup yields CDR1 SGHVS and CDR2 FQNEAQ. The V end lost 5 bases, the J end lost 4 bases, and 18 bases lay between the germline ends. MiXCR was run by TCRdb on the 5' RACE reads, yielding one entry per CDR3 protein. The sample records about 210,000 distinct CDR3 sequences, about 7.3% being singletons. This clonotype has just a few counts. Antigen specificity is unknown. This sequence joins TRBV7-8 and TRBJ2-1, with D uncertain. The receptor comes from a male donor with ankylosing spondylitis. Sequences were obtained from blood, either unsorted or a sorted T cell fraction (not recorded which). CDR3 in amino acids: CASSLMVPDGYNEQFF. For the CDR3, the DNA is TGTGCCAGCAGCCTTATGGTTCCGGATGGGTACAATGAGCAGTTCTTC.